This T cell receptor (beta chain) stems from a study of neurological immune-mediated disorders. The CDR3 has 13 amino acids. Germline loops: CDR1 DFQATT, CDR2 SNEGSKA (reference sequence). Deletions cut 3 bases from V and 1 base from J, with 9 bases between. Unsorted libraries used 2 million PBMCs kept at -80 degrees C. Ten or more counts support this clonotype. Its matching antigen is unknown. The authors produced cDNA by 5'RACE using 10-nucleotide random UMIs. In every sequencing run, more than 200 million TCR-beta sequences were generated from 15-18 subjects. MiXCR, run by TCRdb on the 5' RACE reads, gives a single entry per CDR3 protein. Counted here are 49,000 or so distinct CDR3 sequences, 16% occurring once; the ten biggest clones make up 4.4%. General study results and limits: None of the CDR3 amino acid sequences of expanded clones were shared across subjects, and this suggested private repertoires in all groups.

The TCR comes from a man aged 55 to 70 in good health. V is TRBV20-1 and J is TRBJ1-1; D unclear. The specimen sequenced was PBMCs. The DNA of the CDR3 is TGCAGTGCTAGTGTCAGATCGAACACTGAAGCTTTCTTT. Translated: CSASVRSNTEAFF.